Given below is one T cell receptor beta chain in context. Antigen specificity is unknown. This may be a read error, as it is one base from a much larger clone. The data stem from a study of molecular identifiers for immune sequencing clone quantification. For naive CD8 T cells, sorting used the CD8+CD4-CCR7+CD45RA+ phenotype. Regarding the study as a whole: Detectable among about a million naive cells, according to reports, was Jurkat TCR RNA spiked in from one cell. Clones above 20 RNA copies contained over 98% of effector molecules and under 1% of naive molecules.

Libraries of bulk TCR were made by previously described methods (with listed TCR primers). From the PCR reads, TCRdb called clonotypes with MiXCR, one entry per CDR3 protein. The sample has over 600,000 distinct CDR3 sequences; just under 20% are singletons. The CDR3 length is 14 residues. V lost 4 bases to trimming and J lost 13 bases; unmatched junction nucleotides: 16. Germline V gene sequence: CDR1 SGDLS, CDR2 YYNGEE. Sequenced: naive CD8+ T cells from blood, with Jurkat cell RNA spiked in. Subset denoted: FACS-sorted CD8+CD4-CCR7+CD45RA+ naive T cells. This receptor was obtained from a human donor in good health. Some libraries in this study had Jurkat cell RNA spiked in. The chain combines TRBV9 with TRBJ2-5, with 7 bases matching TRBD1. The CDR3 bases are TGTGCCAGCAGCCTACTTGGACAGGAAGAGCCCCTGTACTTC. Amino acid sequence: CASSLLGQEEPLYF.